The 3 T cell receptor beta chains listed next were all sequenced from one sample in a study of vaccination and CD4 T cells after COVID-19. Treatment specified: approximately 9-day PBMC culture with coronavirus spike peptide pools or control peptides (ViraFEST assay). An Oncomine TCR Beta short-read assay was used to sequence the DNA from cultured CD4+ T cells. One entry per CDR3 protein, called by TCRdb with MiXCR from the PCR reads. The data contain several thousand distinct CDR3 sequences, about 56% of them singletons. No antigen has been identified for these receptors. The sample was CD4+ T cells from blood, cultured in vitro. The receptors were gathered from a human donor who had recovered from COVID-19.

The chain couples TRBV20-1 to TRBJ1-1; 7 nucleotides line up with TRBD1. V shed 6 bases and J 7 bases; nucleotides not matched to a gene: 5. CDR1 DFQATT and CDR2 SNEGSKA come from the germline V gene (reference sequence). The CDR3 sequence is 11 residues long. CDR3 amino acids: CSARGTVEAFF. The CDR3, as DNA: TGCAGTGCACGCGGGACAGTTGAAGCTTTCTTT.

As for this clonotype: A single base separates this from a much larger clone, so it may be a read error. The chain carries TRBV5-1 and TRBJ1-5, with 8 bases that match TRBD1. The J call may not be correct, given that the DNA end is closer to TRBJ2-3. The CDR3 covers 15 residues. CDR1 and CDR2 from the germline V gene are SGHRS and YFSETQ. CDR3 sequence: CASSLAGGNNQPQYF. CDR3 in DNA: TGCGCCAGCAGCTTGGCAGGGGGCAACAATCAGCCCCAGTATTTT.

V gene TRBV7-9 combines with J gene TRBJ2-5, with a tentative D call TRBD1 (5 bases). V shed 5 bases and J shed 2 bases, with 18 bases lying between them. This CDR3 has 16 residues. CDR1 and CDR2 (germline): SEHNR, FQNEAQ (reference sequence). Here the CDR3 reads CASSLGGSGSQETQYF. The CDR3 DNA follows: TGTGCCAGCAGCCTTGGTGGCTCAGGGTCACAAGAGACCCAGTACTTC.